What follows describes a single TCR beta chain. As yet, its antigen is unknown. The CDR3 consists of 15 residues. Losses at the gene ends were 2 bases for V and 2 bases for J; bases not matched to a gene: 6. CDR1 is SQVTM, CDR2 ANQGSEA, per germline. The data were obtained in a study of cytomegalovirus exposure and HLA in healthy donors. Findings and caveats of the study: High sensitivity and specificity were reportedly achieved when the classifier diagnosed cytomegalovirus status.

13 Jbeta primers and 60 Vbeta primers were used for the PCR. The table came from immunoSEQ multiplex PCR; TCRdb's copy has only in-frame clones and leaves some out. The sample consists of under 150,000 clones, 65% to 90% of them appearing once. The TCR was taken from a male donor in good health and CMV-seropositive. This sequence joins TRBV29-1 and TRBJ1-3; 7 nucleotides match TRBD1. The material sequenced was PBMCs. Written as DNA, the CDR3 is TGCAGCGTTGAACTACAGGGGATGACTGGAAACACCATATATTTT. Translating it yields CSVELQGMTGNTIYF.